The 2 T cell receptor beta chains below come from one sample, sequenced in a study of cytomegalovirus exposure and HLA in healthy donors. PCR used 60 Vbeta primers and 13 Jbeta primers. Sequenced by immunoSEQ multiplex PCR; TCRdb stores in-frame clones only, minus some. The table includes some 170,000 clones, roughly two thirds detected once. Material for sequencing was PBMCs. All receptors derive from a woman aged 25 to 39 in good health and CMV-seronegative.

V is TRBV9 and J is TRBJ2-7; 11 nucleotides align to TRBD1. This CDR3 has 15 residues. CDR1 SGDLS and CDR2 YYNGEE come from the germline V gene. With 2 bases clipped from V and 4 bases from J, the junction kept 5 bases outside the gene matches. The CDR3 region is CASSVGQGAIYEQYF. The DNA of the CDR3 is TGTGCCAGCAGCGTTGGACAGGGGGCTATTTACGAGCAGTACTTC.

This chain links TRBV27 with TRBJ1-4, with D maybe TRBD1 (6 bases). V gave up 4 bases and J gave up 10 bases, with 19 bases separating them. This CDR3 has 15 amino acids. The germline V gene encodes CDR1 MNHEY and CDR2 SMNVEV (reference sequence). The DNA of the CDR3 is TGTGCCAGCAGTTCGGAGTGGGGGCGCGGAGGAAAACTGTTTTTT. It encodes CASSSEWGRGGKLFF.